This T cell receptor (beta chain) was identified during a study of spatial heterogeneity in lung cancer. By share of the sample, this clonotype is medium-sized. The CDR3 has 14 amino acids. The V gene lost 4 bases and the J gene lost 4 bases, with 14 bases spanning the gap. Germline assignment: CDR1 SGHNT and CDR2 YENEEA. The time point here: sample taken at primary tumor resection. Whole RNA obtained from tumor, nontumor lung or frozen PBMC underwent sequencing without sorting. TCRdb analysed the 5' RACE reads with MiXCR anew, one entry per CDR3 protein. Of under 20,000 distinct CDR3 sequences in the sample, about 19% were seen once.

The TCR comes from a male donor with early-stage non-small cell lung cancer. J is TRBJ2-7 and V is TRBV11-3; no clear D gene. Sequences were derived from PBMCs, sampled at surgery. As DNA, the CDR3 is TGTGCCAGCAGCTCAAGAGGCACGTCTTACGAGCAGTACTTC. This translates into CASSSRGTSYEQYF.